The 30 T cell receptor beta chains reported below all come from one sample, sequenced in a study of CD4+ T cells in melanoma. Measured with immunoSEQ multiplex PCR; TCRdb has only the in-frame clones, and not every one. The top ten hold roughly 4.9% of the sample, which has 52,000 or so clones, over 60% seen once. The sequencing sample was made of tumor tissue. These receptor sequences come from a human donor with melanoma.

This clone occurred a few times. The chain has TRBV7-9 and TRBJ2-2, with a weak D call TRBD1 (6 bases). V shed 5 bases and J shed 2 bases, with 18 bases lying between them. This CDR3 is 17 amino acids long. Germline V gene data show CDR1 as SEHNR and CDR2 as FQNEAQ (reference sequence). The CDR3 protein is CASSPPDSLPNTGELFF. The CDR3 nucleotides read TGTGCCAGCAGCCCCCCGGACAGCCTACCAAACACCGGGGAGCTGTTTTTT.

The gene calls are TRBV9 and TRBJ2-1; 8 positions match TRBD2. After removal of 0 bases from V and 10 bases from J, the junction contained 12 bases not matched to a gene. The length of the CDR3 is 16 residues. Germline CDR1 and CDR2: SGDLS and YYNGEE. This CDR3 reads CASSVAPAGPGGEQFF. CDR3 DNA: TGTGCCAGCAGCGTAGCCCCAGCGGGGCCGGGAGGGGAGCAGTTCTTC.

This clone was observed a single time. V is TRBV4-3 and J is TRBJ2-7; 7 positions agree with TRBD2. The V segment lost 0 bases and the J segment 4 bases; nucleotides outside the gene matches: 6. The germline V gene has CDR1 LGHNA and CDR2 YSLEER. This CDR3 is 15 amino acids long. The CDR3 region has the DNA TGCGCCAGCAGCCAAGAAGCGGGGAGTAGGTACGAGCAGTACTTC. Residues: CASSQEAGSRYEQYF.

The J gene is TRBJ1-5, the V gene TRBV5-8, with D perhaps TRBD1 (5 bases). Trimming pared 0 bases from V and 5 bases from J, leaving 12 bases between. This CDR3 is 15 amino acids long. Germline V gene sequence: CDR1 SGHTS, CDR2 YDEGEE. The CDR3 DNA is TGTGCCAGCAGCTTGGTCGGGGGAGTGGATCAGCCCCAGCATTTT. Translating gives CASSLVGGVDQPQHF.

This clone was detected once. J is TRBJ1-5 and V is TRBV30, with TRBD1 identical over 9 bases. The germline gives CDR1 GTSNPN, CDR2 SVGIG (reference sequence). Unmatched junction bases numbered 2, after V lost 0 bases and J lost 5 bases. CDR3 size: 14 residues. The CDR3 coding sequence is TGTGCCTGGAGTGTCGGACAGGGGTATCAGCCCCAGCATTTT. This codes for CAWSVGQGYQPQHF.

The rearrangement joins TRBV2 to TRBJ1-2, with D unclear. The CDR3 has 13 amino acids. Per the germline V gene, CDR1 is SNHLY and CDR2 is FYNNEI. Trimming left V 0 bases short and J 4 bases short, with 6 bases between. The CDR3 DNA sequence: TGTGCCAGCAGTGAAGCAGGGAGCTATGGCTACACCTTC. This codes for CASSEAGSYGYTF.

This clone was detected many times. The V gene is TRBV2, the J gene TRBJ1-2; the match to TRBD1 covers 8 bases. V shed 5 bases, J shed 7 bases, and the junction held 6 bases outside the gene matches. Germline values: CDR1 SNHLY, CDR2 FYNNEI. This CDR3 region has 13 residues. The CDR3 here is CASSSRGLGGYTF. The DNA of the CDR3 is TGTGCCAGCAGTTCCAGGGGGCTTGGTGGCTACACCTTC.

This clone turned up a few times. V gene TRBV18 combines with J gene TRBJ2-2; D may be TRBD2 (6 bases). CDR1 and CDR2 (germline): KGHSH, LQKENI. The CDR3 sequence is 16 residues long. The V and J ends lost 4 bases and 0 bases respectively, with 12 bases between them. CDR3 sequence (DNA): TGTGCCAGCTCACGGGTAGCGGCCGCGAACACCGGGGAGCTGTTTTTT. Residues: CASSRVAAANTGELFF.

The chain employs TRBV7-3 and TRBJ1-2; 7 bases line up with TRBD1. CDR1 is SGHTA, CDR2 FQGTGA, per germline. Unmatched junction bases numbered 7, after V lost 5 bases and J lost 7 bases. The CDR3 length is 13 residues. CDR3 sequence reads: CASSPGDSIGYTF. In DNA form, the CDR3 reads TGTGCCAGCAGCCCCGGGGACAGCATTGGCTACACCTTC. Drawing the rest from reference TRBV7-3 and TRBJ1-2, the complete variable domain is GAGVSQTPSNKVTEKGKYVELRCDPISGHTALYWYRQSLGQGPEFLIYFQGTGAADDSGLPNDRFFAVRPEGSVSTLKIQRTERGDSAVYLCASSPGDSIGYTFGSGTRLTVV.

The chain recombines TRBV27 with TRBJ1-1; 8 nucleotides match TRBD1. Germline CDR1 and CDR2: MNHEY and SMNVEV (reference sequence). The V and J ends lost 2 bases and 3 bases, in that order; junction bases with no gene match: 11. CDR3 length equals 17 residues. This CDR3 is CASSLRAGGGSDTEAFF. The DNA of the CDR3 is TGTGCCAGCAGTTTAAGGGCAGGGGGCGGCTCGGACACTGAAGCTTTCTTT.

The genes are TRBV29-1 and TRBJ1-3; D not certain. Germline loops: CDR1 SQVTM, CDR2 ANQGSEA. The CDR3 runs 11 residues. Trimming took 6 bases from V and 4 from J, leaving 7 bases between them. CDR3 sequence: CSVATGNTIYF. Written as DNA, the CDR3 is TGCAGCGTCGCGACAGGAAACACCATATATTTT.

This clone has only a few counts. The rearrangement links TRBV19 to TRBJ1-4, with 9 bases aligning to TRBD1. The CDR3 length is 15 residues. Germline V CDR1 and CDR2: LNHDA, SQIVND (reference sequence). Germline trimming cut 4 bases from V and 3 bases from J; bases unmatched to any gene: 3. The DNA of the CDR3 is TGTGCCAGTAGTAACAGGGGGCGAGCTAATGAAAAACTGTTTTTT. Residues: CASSNRGRANEKLFF.

The chain combines TRBV10-2 with TRBJ1-3, with no clear D. Germline CDR1 and CDR2: WSHSY and SAAADI. The CDR3 sequence is 19 residues long. The V and J ends lost 6 bases and 3 bases respectively, with 27 bases between them. The CDR3 region has the DNA TGCGCCAGCAGCGAGGAGGTAGCTAAAAAGGGTCTCAGTGGAAACACCATATATTTT. Translated: CASSEEVAKKGLSGNTIYF.

The V and J genes are TRBV30 and TRBJ1-2, with D unclear. Trimming cost V 3 bases and J 4 bases, with 15 bases left between them. The V gene's germline CDR1 is GTSNPN and CDR2 SVGIG (reference sequence). CDR3 length: 14 amino acids. The CDR3 bases are TGTGCCTGGAGCTCCCCCGCCGCGCTCTATGGCTACACCTTC. Translation gives CAWSSPAALYGYTF.

This clone was counted only a few times. V gene TRBV20-1 combines with J gene TRBJ2-7; possible D gene TRBD1, 6 bases. Germline V gene data show CDR1 as DFQATT and CDR2 as SNEGSKA (reference sequence). With 3 bases removed from V and 3 bases from J, the gap between germline ends came to 6 bases. The CDR3 consists of 11 residues. CDR3 region: CSARDSYEQYF. In DNA, the CDR3 is TGCAGTGCTAGGGACAGCTACGAGCAGTACTTC.

The V and J genes are TRBV7-8 and TRBJ1-4, with a tentative D call TRBD1 (6 bases). V was trimmed by 2 bases and J by 3 bases, leaving 10 bases between them. Germline-derived CDR1 and CDR2 are SGHVS and FQNEAQ. The CDR3 length is 15 residues. CDR3 sequence: CASSLRGGSNEKLFF. The CDR3 DNA is TGTGCCAGCAGCTTAAGGGGGGGATCTAATGAAAAACTGTTTTTT.

The rearrangement uses TRBV6-6 and TRBJ1-2, with 9 bases aligning to TRBD1. This CDR3 spans 16 amino acids. J gave up 4 bases and V 6 bases, and 12 bases lay outside the gene matches. The V gene's germline CDR1 is MNHNY and CDR2 SVGAGI (reference sequence). In DNA, the CDR3 is TGTGCCAGCAGCCGGGACAGGGCAGATGCCGGCTATGGCTACACCTTC. Protein: CASSRDRADAGYGYTF.

This sequence joins TRBV6-6 and TRBJ2-2, with unresolved D. Germline CDR1 MNHNY, CDR2 SVGAGI (reference sequence). The V end lost 2 bases, the J end lost 6 bases, and 10 bases lay between the germline ends. The CDR3 is 14 amino acids. In nucleotides, the CDR3 is TGTGCCAGCAGTTACCCCTCAGCCGCCGGGGAGCTGTTTTTT. Its translation: CASSYPSAAGELFF.

The chain has TRBV30 and TRBJ1-2; D not certain. CDR1 is GTSNPN and CDR2 is SVGIG in the germline V gene (reference sequence). The CDR3 covers 14 residues. Between the trimmed V and J ends, which lost 1 base and 4 bases, there was a span of 13 bases. CDR3 sequence reads: CAWSGWEDLYGYTF. The DNA of the CDR3 is TGTGCCTGGAGTGGGTGGGAAGACCTCTATGGCTACACCTTC.

This clone was detected only a few times. This chain links TRBV29-1 with TRBJ2-1; TRBD1 matches 12 bases. Germline V CDR1 and CDR2: SQVTM, ANQGSEA. The CDR3 is 14 amino acids. After removal of 6 bases from V and 7 bases from J, the junction contained 7 bases not matched to a gene. CDR3 sequence (DNA): TGCAGCGTGGTGGGACAGGGGGCATGGAATGAGCAGTTCTTC. This translates into CSVVGQGAWNEQFF.

The chain carries TRBV6-5 and TRBJ1-5; no firm D call. V shed 6 bases and J shed 7 bases, with 16 bases lying between them. The CDR3 has 14 residues. CDR1 MNHEY and CDR2 SVGAGI come from the germline V gene. In DNA, the CDR3 is TGTGCCAGCAGCCTTGGACTCCCGGGGCAGCCCCAGCATTTT. It translates to CASSLGLPGQPQHF.

This sequence joins TRBV15 and TRBJ2-1, with a possible D match to TRBD1 (6 bases). Germline CDR1 LNHNV, CDR2 YYDKDF (reference sequence). Deletions cut 3 bases from V and 15 bases from J, with 15 bases between. CDR3 length: 12 amino acids. CDR3 sequence (DNA): TGTGCCACCAGCAGGGTTGAGGGGGTTCGGTTCTTC. Translating gives CATSRVEGVRFF.

The chain employs TRBV7-9 and TRBJ1-2, with a weak D call TRBD1 (5 bases). Looked up from germline, CDR1 is SEHNR and CDR2 is FQNEAQ (reference sequence). The CDR3 consists of 11 residues. V was trimmed by 5 bases and J by 8 bases, leaving 9 bases between them. This CDR3 reads CASSRQNGYTF. For the CDR3, the DNA is TGTGCCAGCAGCCGACAGAACGGCTACACCTTC. The full variable domain, with the rest looked up from reference TRBV7-9 and TRBJ1-2, is DTGVSQNPRHKITKRGQNVTFRCDPISEHNRLYWYRQTLGQGPEFLTYFQNEAQLEKSRLLSDRFSAERPKGSFSTLEIQRTEQGDSAMYLCASSRQNGYTFGSGTRLTVV.

This chain links TRBV18 with TRBJ2-7, with TRBD1 identical over 11 bases. The V and J ends lost 6 bases and 3 bases, in that order; junction bases with no gene match: 7. The CDR3 has 15 residues. Germline-derived CDR1 and CDR2 are KGHSH and LQKENI. CDR3 in amino acids: CASSPGTGGFYEQYF. CDR3 bases: TGTGCCAGCTCTCCCGGGACAGGGGGTTTCTACGAGCAGTACTTC.

This chain uses TRBV7-2 with TRBJ2-3; TRBD2 matches 11 bases. The CDR3 consists of 17 residues. J gave up 7 bases and V 0 bases, and 9 bases lay outside the gene matches. In germline, CDR1 is SGHTA, CDR2 FQGNSA. CDR3 region: CASSLARGVAGGYTQYF. CDR3 DNA: TGTGCCAGCAGCTTAGCGCGGGGAGTAGCGGGGGGGTATACGCAGTATTTT.

The J gene is TRBJ1-5, the V gene TRBV10-2, with D perhaps matching TRBD1 (6 bases). This CDR3 has 13 amino acids. Germline V gene sequence: CDR1 WSHSY, CDR2 SAAADI. The V gene lost 3 bases and the J gene lost 7 bases, with 10 bases spanning the gap. Here the CDR3 reads CASSDTGRQPQHF. The CDR3 DNA reads as TGCGCCAGCAGTGACACAGGGCGGCAGCCCCAGCATTTT.

This clone was counted many times. This chain joins TRBV15 and TRBJ1-5; D gene ambiguous. Germline V gene data show CDR1 as LNHNV and CDR2 as YYDKDF (reference sequence). Trimming cost V 3 bases and J 4 bases, with 7 bases left between them. The CDR3 contains 13 residues. CDR3 sequence: CATSRAPNQPQHF. The CDR3 DNA reads as TGTGCCACCAGCAGGGCCCCGAATCAGCCCCAGCATTTT.

The genes are TRBV7-9 and TRBJ2-1; 7 bases agree with TRBD2. The V gene's germline CDR1 is SEHNR and CDR2 FQNEAQ (reference sequence). V lost 8 bases, J lost 8 bases, and 12 bases stayed unmatched. The length of the CDR3 is 14 residues. CDR3 region: CASSDLGGNDEQFF. CDR3 bases: TGTGCCAGCTCCGACTTGGGAGGGAATGATGAGCAGTTCTTC.

The chain joins TRBV11-2 to TRBJ2-7; D is uncertain. The CDR3 is 13 residues long. Between the trimmed V and J ends, which lost 0 bases and 2 bases, there was a span of 5 bases. The germline gives CDR1 SGHAT, CDR2 FQNNGV. As DNA, the CDR3 is TGTGCCAGCAGCTTAGACCGACCCTACGAGCAGTACTTC. As protein: CASSLDRPYEQYF.

The chain combines TRBV7-9 with TRBJ2-4, with TRBD2 as a possible D gene (6 bases). The CDR3 has 16 residues. V was cut by 1 base and J by 2 bases, with 12 bases left in between. Germline V CDR1 and CDR2: SEHNR, FQNEAQ (reference sequence). DNA for the CDR3: TGTGCCAGCAGCTTAGGGGTGGGGGGAACCAAAAACATTCAGTACTTC. This gives the protein CASSLGVGGTKNIQYF. The variable domain in full, with the rest retrieved from reference TRBV7-9 and TRBJ2-4, is DTGVSQNPRHKITKRGQNVTFRCDPISEHNRLYWYRQTLGQGPEFLTYFQNEAQLEKSRLLSDRFSAERPKGSFSTLEIQRTEQGDSAMYLCASSLGVGGTKNIQYFGAGTRLSVL.